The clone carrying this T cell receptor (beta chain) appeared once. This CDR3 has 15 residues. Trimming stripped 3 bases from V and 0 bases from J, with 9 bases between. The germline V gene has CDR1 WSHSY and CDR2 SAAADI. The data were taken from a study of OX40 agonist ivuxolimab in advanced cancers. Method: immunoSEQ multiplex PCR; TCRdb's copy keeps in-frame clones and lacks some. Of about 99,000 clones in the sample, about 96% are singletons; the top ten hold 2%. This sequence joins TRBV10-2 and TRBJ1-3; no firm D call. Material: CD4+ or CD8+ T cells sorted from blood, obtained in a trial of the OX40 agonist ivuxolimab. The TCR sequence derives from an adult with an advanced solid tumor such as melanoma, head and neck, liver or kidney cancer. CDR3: CASSDVWSSGNTIYF. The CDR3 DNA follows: TGCGCCAGCAGTGACGTCTGGAGCTCTGGAAACACCATATATTTT.